Following are 26 T cell receptor beta chains from one sample sequenced in a study of shared clonotypes between healthy human individuals. Measured with immunoSEQ multiplex PCR; TCRdb has only the in-frame clones, and not every one. The profile covers some 700,000 clones, with around 90% appearing a single time and 34% taken by the ten largest. The sample taken for sequencing was memory CD8+ T cells from PBMCs. Indicated subset: CD45RO+ cells pooled with CCR7-negative TemRA cells. All receptors derive from a man aged 18 to 29 in good health. Some clones in this sample may be carry-over from other donors' samples.

The rearrangement links TRBV6-4 to TRBJ2-2; TRBD1 is a possible D gene (5 bases). This CDR3 is built from 14 residues. V was shortened by 5 bases and J by 2 bases, with 9 bases between the two germline ends. Germline V gene data show CDR1 as MRHNA and CDR2 as SNTAGT. CDR3 coding DNA: TGTGCCAGCAGTTCCGGACACAACACCGGGGAGCTGTTTTTT. Amino acid sequence: CASSSGHNTGELFF.

J is TRBJ1-4 and V is TRBV4-1; D gene ambiguous. V lost 1 base, J lost 3 bases, and 9 bases lay in between. Germline V CDR1 and CDR2: MGHRA, YSYEKL. CDR3 length equals 15 residues. The CDR3 DNA reads as TGCGCCAGCAGCCAAGTGGCAGTACCTAATGAAAAACTGTTTTTT. Protein: CASSQVAVPNEKLFF.

The chain recombines TRBV5-1 with TRBJ1-2, with 8 bases aligning to TRBD1. Germline CDR1 SGHRS, CDR2 YFSETQ. The junction had 2 bases not matched to a gene; V was cut back by 3 bases and J by 1 base. The CDR3 has 14 amino acids. CDR3 residues: CASSWTGSNYGYTF. The CDR3, as DNA: TGCGCCAGCAGCTGGACAGGGAGTAACTATGGCTACACCTTC.

V is TRBV29-1 and J is TRBJ2-7; D is unresolved. The CDR3 sequence is 13 residues long. Germline values: CDR1 SQVTM, CDR2 ANQGSEA. The V end lost 2 bases, the J end lost 2 bases, and 10 bases lay between the germline ends. CDR3 amino acids: CSVEFTDTYEQYF. The CDR3 DNA reads as TGCAGCGTTGAATTTACGGATACCTACGAGCAGTACTTC.

The chain recombines TRBV27 with TRBJ2-7; TRBD1 matches 8 bases. Trimming removed 5 bases from V and 3 bases from J; junction bases left unmatched: 15. This CDR3 has 17 amino acids. Germline V gene lookup returns CDR1 MNHEY and CDR2 SMNVEV (reference sequence). In DNA form, the CDR3 reads TGTGCCAGCAGTGCAAGTCCCGGGACAGGTAAACACTACGAGCAGTACTTC. Translated, it gives CASSASPGTGKHYEQYF.

The rearrangement uses TRBV5-1 and TRBJ2-7; D is possibly TRBD1 (6 bases). Germline assignment: CDR1 SGHRS and CDR2 YFSETQ. V was trimmed by 2 bases and J by 2 bases, leaving 14 bases between them. The CDR3 covers 15 residues. In nucleotides, the CDR3 is TGCGCCAGCAGCTTAGGACAGCGATTTACCTACGAGCAGTACTTC. It translates to CASSLGQRFTYEQYF. The variable domain in full, completed from reference TRBV5-1 and TRBJ2-7, reads KAGVTQTPRYLIKTRGQQVTLSCSPISGHRSVSWYQQTPGQGLQFLFEYFSETQRNKGNFPGRFSGRQFSNSRSEMNVSTLELGDSALYLCASSLGQRFTYEQYFGPGTRLTVT.

V is TRBV7-8 and J is TRBJ2-3, with 9 bases lining up with TRBD2. The CDR3 spans 20 residues. Germline CDR1 and CDR2: SGHVS and FQNEAQ. V gave up 5 bases and J gave up 4 bases; unmatched junction bases: 22. Here the CDR3 reads CASSTALAGLGRGIADTQYF. CDR3 DNA: TGTGCCAGCAGCACCGCACTAGCGGGCCTCGGTAGGGGAATCGCAGATACGCAGTATTTT.

This clone was picked up a small number of times. This chain uses TRBV5-1 with TRBJ2-1; 11 nucleotides align to TRBD2. The junction had 7 bases not matched to a gene; V was cut back by 7 bases and J by 7 bases. Germline values: CDR1 SGHRS, CDR2 YFSETQ. The CDR3 runs to 14 residues. The CDR3 loop reads CASEMLAGGNEQFF. The DNA of the CDR3 is TGCGCCAGCGAGATGCTAGCGGGAGGAAATGAGCAGTTCTTC.

This rearrangement joins TRBV6-1 to TRBJ1-1; unclear D gene. Trimming took off 8 bases at V and 6 bases at J, with 10 bases between the two ends. Germline-derived CDR1 and CDR2 are MNHNS and SASEGT. The length of the CDR3 is 11 residues. Written as DNA, the CDR3 is TGTGCCAGCTCCCGCCAGCCTGAAGCTTTCTTT. It codes for CASSRQPEAFF.

The CDR3 protein is CASGKGQEYDRNNQPQHF. CDR3 DNA: TGTGCCAGCGGCAAGGGACAGGAGTACGACCGAAACAATCAGCCCCAGCATTTT. V is TRBV21-1 and J is TRBJ1-5; TRBD1, the D gene given by the table, was not confirmed from the DNA. TRBV21-1 is designated a pseudogene. This CDR3 contains 18 residues.

This chain connects TRBV28 to TRBJ2-2; D ambiguous. Germline assignment: CDR1 MDHEN and CDR2 SYDVKM. The ends were cut back, 2 bases at V and 0 bases at J, with 10 bases in the middle. There are 16 residues in the CDR3. CDR3 residues: CASSLRRIANTGELFF. CDR3 nucleotide sequence: TGTGCCAGCAGTTTACGACGGATCGCGAACACCGGGGAGCTGTTTTTT.

The V call is TRBV5-6, the J call TRBJ2-7; tentatively, D is TRBD1 (5 bases). Deletions cut 2 bases from V and 2 bases from J, with 14 bases between. From germline, CDR1 is SGHDT and CDR2 YYEEEE. The CDR3 loop spans 15 amino acids. This CDR3 reads CASSLGHLIPYEQYF. CDR3 DNA sequence: TGTGCCAGCAGCTTAGGACACCTAATCCCCTACGAGCAGTACTTC.

This clone was found once. V and J are TRBV7-9 and TRBJ2-3; 15 nucleotides line up with TRBD2. The CDR3 is 19 amino acids. CDR1 and CDR2 from the germline V gene are SEHNR and FQNEAQ (reference sequence). V was pared by 3 bases and J by 4 bases, with 11 bases of the junction left unmatched. The CDR3, as DNA: TGTGCCAGCAGCTTCCCCCGGACTAGCGGGAGGGCCAGTCCAGATACGCAGTATTTT. Its protein is CASSFPRTSGRASPDTQYF. The variable domain in full, completed from reference TRBV7-9 and TRBJ2-3, reads DTGVSQNPRHKITKRGQNVTFRCDPISEHNRLYWYRQTLGQGPEFLTYFQNEAQLEKSRLLSDRFSAERPKGSFSTLEIQRTEQGDSAMYLCASSFPRTSGRASPDTQYFGPGTRLTVL.

The chain is built from TRBV5-6 and TRBJ2-1; D unresolved. V lost 0 bases and J lost 2, with 12 bases in between. Germline V gene sequence: CDR1 SGHDT, CDR2 YYEEEE. The CDR3 is 16 residues long. The CDR3 sequence is CASSLAKVSAYNEQFF. The CDR3 DNA reads as TGTGCCAGCAGCTTGGCTAAGGTTAGTGCCTACAATGAGCAGTTCTTC.

The gene calls are TRBV27 and TRBJ1-5; maybe TRBD1 (6 bases). The V end was cut by 2 bases, the J end by 5 bases, with 10 bases between. Looked up from germline, CDR1 is MNHEY and CDR2 is SMNVEV (reference sequence). There are 14 residues in the CDR3. CDR3 DNA sequence: TGTGCCAGCAGTTTAAGGGGGTTCGATCAGCCCCAGCATTTT. This encodes CASSLRGFDQPQHF.

The J gene is TRBJ2-1, the V gene TRBV4-1, with TRBD2 as a possible D gene (6 bases). CDR1 is MGHRA and CDR2 is YSYEKL in the germline V gene. CDR3 length: 15 amino acids. V was shortened by 1 base and J by 9 bases, with 16 bases between the two germline ends. The CDR3 DNA is TGCGCCAGCAGCCAAGTGACGGGAGAGTTTTTTGAGCAGTTCTTC. Its translation is CASSQVTGEFFEQFF.

J is TRBJ2-7 and V is TRBV9, with 7 bases fitting TRBD2. The CDR3 runs 15 residues. The germline gives CDR1 SGDLS, CDR2 YYNGEE. The V and J ends lost 4 bases and 6 bases, in that order; junction bases with no gene match: 13. This chain's CDR3 is CASSLSGASPGEQYF. For the CDR3, the DNA is TGTGCCAGCAGCCTCAGCGGGGCGAGCCCGGGCGAGCAGTACTTC. Filled out from reference TRBV9 and TRBJ2-7, the complete variable domain reads DSGVTQTPKHLITATGQRVTLRCSPRSGDLSVYWYQQSLDQGLQFLIQYYNGEERAKGNILERFSAQQFPDLHSELNLSSLELGDSALYFCASSLSGASPGEQYFGPGTRLTVT.

The chain recombines TRBV5-1 with TRBJ2-7; TRBD2 agrees at 11 bases. Germline V gene lookup returns CDR1 SGHRS and CDR2 YFSETQ. The CDR3 contains 16 residues. V shed 2 bases, J shed 0 bases, and the junction held 4 bases outside the gene matches. This chain's CDR3 is CASSLNSGRGSYEQYF. For the CDR3, the DNA is TGCGCCAGCAGCTTAAATAGCGGGAGGGGCTCCTACGAGCAGTACTTC.

This clone was seen just once. The V gene is TRBV6-1, the J gene TRBJ2-2; 7 bases align to TRBD2. Germline V gene lookup returns CDR1 MNHNS and CDR2 SASEGT. The CDR3 totals 16 residues. Trimming removed 2 bases from V and 5 bases from J; junction bases left unmatched: 8. The CDR3 region is CASSELVGEGTGELFF. The DNA of the CDR3 is TGTGCCAGCAGTGAATTAGTTGGGGAGGGAACCGGGGAGCTGTTTTTT.

V is TRBV4-3 and J is TRBJ1-2, with no clear D. V was clipped by 0 bases and J by 4 bases, with 18 bases between them. CDR1 LGHNA and CDR2 YSLEER come from the germline V gene. The length of the CDR3 is 17 residues. CDR3 nucleotides: TGCGCCAGCAGCCAAGATGGGCGGGGTGGGAGCAGCTATGGCTACACCTTC. Translated: CASSQDGRGGSSYGYTF.

The V call is TRBV6-1, the J call TRBJ1-1; 9 nucleotides align to TRBD1. There are 14 residues in the CDR3. Germline lookup yields CDR1 MNHNS and CDR2 SASEGT. With V trimmed by 5 bases and J by 3 bases, 4 bases remained unmatched. The CDR3 sequence is CASSSDRGYTEAFF. Written as DNA, the CDR3 is TGTGCCAGCAGTTCCGACAGGGGGTACACTGAAGCTTTCTTT.

In its sample, this clone was seen many times. This chain joins TRBV5-8 and TRBJ1-3, with D perhaps TRBD1 (6 bases). Germline V gene sequence: CDR1 SGHTS, CDR2 YDEGEE. The CDR3 has 15 amino acids. Trimming took 4 bases from V and 3 from J, leaving 14 bases between them. CDR3 region: CASSAAVGGGNTIYF. DNA for the CDR3: TGTGCCAGCAGCGCCGCCGTAGGGGGTGGAAACACCATATATTTT.

The V gene is TRBV19, the J gene TRBJ2-1, with D perhaps TRBD2 (6 bases). Germline CDR1 LNHDA, CDR2 SQIVND (reference sequence). The CDR3 has 12 residues. The V and J ends lost 7 bases and 7 bases respectively, with 11 bases between them. CDR3 protein: CASTAGLNEQFF. CDR3 bases: TGTGCCAGTACAGCGGGCCTTAATGAGCAGTTCTTC. Full variable domain (missing parts from reference TRBV19 and TRBJ2-1): DGGITQSPKYLFRKEGQNVTLSCEQNLNHDAMYWYRQDPGQGLRLIYYSQIVNDFQKGDIAEGYSVSREKKESFPLTVTSAQKNPTAFYLCASTAGLNEQFFGPGTRLTVL.

This clone has just one count. The chain joins TRBV11-2 to TRBJ2-7; D ambiguous. Trimming shortened V by 0 bases and J by 6 bases, and 15 bases separated the two germline ends. Germline V gene lookup returns CDR1 SGHAT and CDR2 FQNNGV. This CDR3 has 15 amino acids. The CDR3 sequence is CASSLEISGLGEQYF. Here the CDR3 DNA reads TGTGCCAGCAGCTTAGAGATTAGTGGTCTCGGCGAGCAGTACTTC.

The rearrangement joins TRBV6-6 to TRBJ2-7, with TRBD1 matching over 10 bases. Germline V lookup: CDR1 MNHNY, CDR2 SVGAGI (reference sequence). This CDR3 has 15 amino acids. V was pared by 6 bases and J by 2 bases, with 7 bases of the junction left unmatched. The CDR3 here is CASSPGDRGAYEQYF. CDR3 nucleotides: TGTGCCAGCAGCCCGGGGGACAGGGGAGCCTACGAGCAGTACTTC.

This sequence joins TRBV28 and TRBJ1-6; D remains unclear. Trimming cost V 8 bases and J 5 bases, with 10 bases left between them. Germline V gene sequence: CDR1 MDHEN, CDR2 SYDVKM. CDR3 length: 13 amino acids. Here the CDR3 DNA reads TGTGCCAGCGTCTCGCTCGATAATTCACCCCTCCACTTT. It translates to CASVSLDNSPLHF.